The 22 T cell receptor beta chains in this list originate from one sample, sequenced in a study of blood T cell repertoires in COVID-19. Sequencing used immunoSEQ multiplex PCR; TCRdb keeps in-frame clones, though not all of them. The sample records 100,000 to 150,000 clones, 86% being singletons. Sequencing was done on a sample of peripheral blood. These receptor sequences come from a woman aged 70-85 years with COVID-19, enrolled during active disease.

This chain links TRBV19 with TRBJ2-3, with TRBD1 identical over 7 bases. With 8 bases clipped from V and 4 bases from J, the junction kept 6 bases outside the gene matches. The V gene's germline CDR1 is LNHDA and CDR2 SQIVND (reference sequence). The length of the CDR3 is 13 residues. In nucleotides, the CDR3 is TGTGCCAGTGGCACTACAGGGGCAGATACGCAGTATTTT. As protein: CASGTTGADTQYF.

The chain recombines TRBV5-1 with TRBJ2-5; D perhaps matches TRBD2 (5 bases). Germline loops: CDR1 SGHRS, CDR2 YFSETQ. This CDR3 spans 14 amino acids. V lost 4 bases and J lost 4, with 14 bases in between. The CDR3 sequence: CASSPRAEAETQYF. CDR3 in DNA: TGCGCCAGCAGCCCGAGGGCAGAGGCAGAGACCCAGTACTTC.

The chain combines TRBV19 with TRBJ1-5; 7 nucleotides match TRBD1. The CDR3 spans 16 residues. V lost 4 bases to trimming and J lost 2 bases; unmatched junction nucleotides: 8. The V gene's germline CDR1 is LNHDA and CDR2 SQIVND (reference sequence). The CDR3 sequence: CASSSRQGAGNQPQHF. The CDR3 DNA follows: TGTGCCAGTAGTAGTCGACAGGGTGCTGGCAATCAGCCCCAGCATTTT.

The chain recombines TRBV2 with TRBJ2-1, with 10 bases matching TRBD1. CDR3 length equals 14 residues. The ends lost 6 bases at V and 5 bases at J; junction bases unmatched: 4. Germline CDR1 reads SNHLY; CDR2 reads FYNNEI. Here the CDR3 reads CASSRDRGDNEQFF. Written as DNA, the CDR3 is TGTGCCAGCAGCCGGGACAGGGGAGACAATGAGCAGTTCTTC.

This sequence joins TRBV19 and TRBJ1-1, with 7 bases aligning to TRBD1. This CDR3 region has 13 residues. From germline, CDR1 is LNHDA and CDR2 SQIVND (reference sequence). V dropped 8 bases and J dropped 8; count of bases not matched to a gene: 11. CDR3 region: CASPSHPQGEAFF. The CDR3 bases are TGTGCCAGTCCAAGTCACCCACAGGGGGAAGCTTTCTTT.

This clone was observed once. The chain uses TRBV6-4 and TRBJ2-3, with TRBD2 identical over 10 bases. J was trimmed by 1 base and V by 3 bases; bases with no gene match: 4. This CDR3 contains 16 residues. Germline V gene sequence: CDR1 MRHNA, CDR2 SNTAGT. The chain's CDR3 is CASSDFGTSGTDTQYF. The CDR3 DNA follows: TGTGCCAGCAGTGATTTCGGGACTAGCGGCACAGATACGCAGTATTTT.

This chain connects TRBV5-1 to TRBJ2-3; 10 nucleotides agree with TRBD2. The germline CDR1 and CDR2 sequences are SGHRS and YFSETQ. V dropped 6 bases and J dropped 5; count of bases not matched to a gene: 6. The CDR3 runs to 14 residues. CDR3 nucleotide sequence: TGCGCCAGCAAGAGCGGGGGGGCCAAAGATACGCAGTATTTT. Translating it yields CASKSGGAKDTQYF.

The J gene is TRBJ2-5, the V gene TRBV20-1; D call uncertain. Germline V gene lookup returns CDR1 DFQATT and CDR2 SNEGSKA (reference sequence). Trimming stripped 3 bases from V and 3 bases from J, with 5 bases between. The CDR3 length is 11 residues. CDR3 residues: CSASSEETQYF. In DNA, the CDR3 is TGCAGTGCTAGCTCCGAAGAGACCCAGTACTTC.

This clone was observed once. The chain links TRBV7-9 to TRBJ2-3, with 11 bases matching TRBD1. The CDR3 has 13 amino acids. The ends lost 10 bases at V and 3 bases at J; junction bases unmatched: 3. From germline, CDR1 is SEHNR and CDR2 FQNEAQ (reference sequence). Here the CDR3 DNA reads TGTGCCATAGGACAGGGGGCAACAGATACGCAGTATTTT. Amino acid sequence: CAIGQGATDTQYF.

Worth noting for this clone: The sample has other DNA sequences that encode this CDR3 too. The chain employs TRBV5-6 and TRBJ1-2; a possible D gene is TRBD1 (6 bases). The CDR3 totals 13 residues. With 2 bases removed from V and 2 bases from J, the gap between germline ends came to 7 bases. Per germline, CDR1 SGHDT and CDR2 YYEEEE. CDR3 in amino acids: CASSLGQNYGYTF. CDR3 nucleotide sequence: TGTGCCAGCAGCTTAGGACAGAACTATGGCTACACCTTC.

This chain connects TRBV21-1 to TRBJ2-7; TRBD2 is taken as the D call from the table, unchecked against the DNA. TRBV21-1 is designated a pseudogene. The CDR3 has 17 residues. This CDR3 reads CASSPLGLAGSSYEQYF. In DNA form, the CDR3 reads TGTGCCAGCAGCCCCCTCGGACTAGCGGGGAGCTCCTACGAGCAGTACTTC.

This clone was detected a few times. The chain carries TRBV6-5 and TRBJ1-1; 7 bases are shared with TRBD1. The germline V gene encodes CDR1 MNHEY and CDR2 SVGAGI. V gave up 2 bases and J gave up 4 bases; unmatched junction bases: 10. The CDR3 has 16 amino acids. This CDR3 reads CASSYPSGGIGTEAFF. CDR3 in DNA: TGTGCCAGCAGTTACCCATCAGGGGGGATCGGCACTGAAGCTTTCTTT.

The V call is TRBV25-1, the J call TRBJ1-1; D call uncertain. Trimming took 6 bases from V and 5 from J, leaving 13 bases between them. The CDR3 contains 13 residues. CDR1 is MGHDK and CDR2 is SYGVNS in the germline V gene. The CDR3 DNA reads TGTGCCAGCAGAGCGGCAGGCGGAACTGAAGCTTTCTTT. It is translated as CASRAAGGTEAFF.

The J gene is TRBJ1-2, the V gene TRBV10-1, with D tentatively TRBD1 (6 bases). Trimming removed 5 bases from V and 1 base from J, with 11 bases in between. CDR1 and CDR2 (germline): WNHNN, SYGVQD (reference sequence). The CDR3 has 14 residues. The CDR3 loop is CASSPPGHNYGYTF. For the CDR3, the DNA is TGCGCCAGCAGTCCCCCGGGACATAACTATGGCTACACCTTC.

The chain carries TRBV5-1 and TRBJ2-7, with a possible D match to TRBD1 (6 bases). CDR3 length: 16 amino acids. V was trimmed by 0 bases and J by 2 bases, leaving 15 bases between them. Germline V gene sequence: CDR1 SGHRS, CDR2 YFSETQ. CDR3 nucleotides: TGCGCCAGCAGCTTGGCCGGGCTGGGGGCGACCTACGAGCAGTACTTC. Its translation is CASSLAGLGATYEQYF.

V gene TRBV5-4 combines with J gene TRBJ2-3; 10 positions agree with TRBD1. The CDR3 contains 16 residues. V lost 5 bases to trimming and J lost 2 bases; unmatched junction nucleotides: 8. The germline CDR1 and CDR2 sequences are SGHNT and YYREEE (reference sequence). The CDR3, as DNA: TGTGCCAGCAGGGCGCCGGGACAGGGGATCACAGATACGCAGTATTTT. Protein sequence: CASRAPGQGITDTQYF.

Worth noting for this clone: At one end, the junction sequence differs from germline, possibly due to a read error. The rearrangement uses TRBV18 and TRBJ1-1; 9 nucleotides align to TRBD1. CDR3 length: 17 residues. CDR1 is KGHSH and CDR2 is LQKENI in the germline V gene. The CDR3 DNA reads TGTGCCAGCTCCCCACTTGGACCCGGGACAGGGTCTGCTGAAGCTTTCTTT. Its protein is CASSPLGPGTGSAEAFF.

In this sample, this clone turned up once. The chain has TRBV29-1 and TRBJ1-1; the D gene is possibly TRBD1 (6 bases). The CDR3 extends over 15 amino acids. Germline loops: CDR1 SQVTM, CDR2 ANQGSEA. V was shortened by 0 bases and J by 2 bases, with 13 bases between the two germline ends. This chain's CDR3 is CSVEDIGTLNTEAFF. In DNA, the CDR3 is TGCAGCGTTGAAGATATAGGGACACTCAACACTGAAGCTTTCTTT.

The J gene is TRBJ1-3, the V gene TRBV2; D is unclear. The V gene's germline CDR1 is SNHLY and CDR2 FYNNEI. V lost 2 bases, J lost 0 bases, and 5 bases lay in between. This CDR3 has 14 residues. The CDR3 here is CASSERDSGNTIYF. The CDR3 nucleotides read TGTGCCAGCAGTGAAAGAGACTCTGGAAACACCATATATTTT.

The chain links TRBV30 to TRBJ2-2, with D possibly being TRBD2 (5 bases). V gave up 5 bases and J gave up 0 bases, with 10 bases separating them. This CDR3 spans 14 amino acids. The germline CDR1 and CDR2 sequences are GTSNPN and SVGIG (reference sequence). This chain's CDR3 is CAWRGSTNTGELFF. The CDR3, as DNA: TGTGCCTGGCGTGGGAGCACGAACACCGGGGAGCTGTTTTTT.

A note on this clone: Other DNA sequences from this sample encode an identical CDR3 as well. This chain links TRBV5-1 with TRBJ2-1; 9 bases agree with TRBD2. Germline loops: CDR1 SGHRS, CDR2 YFSETQ. J lost 8 bases, V lost 0 bases, and 9 bases had no gene match. This CDR3 has 16 residues. CDR3 residues: CASSLEGRGGSDEQFF. DNA of the CDR3: TGCGCCAGCAGCTTGGAAGGGCGGGGGGGCAGTGATGAGCAGTTCTTC.

The rearrangement joins TRBV13 to TRBJ1-2, with TRBD1 matching over 9 bases. The CDR3 covers 16 residues. Germline-derived CDR1 and CDR2 are PRHDT and FYEKMQ (reference sequence). V shed 4 bases and J 8 bases; nucleotides not matched to a gene: 14. The CDR3 nucleotides are TGTGCCAGCAGCTCCATTTCGGGGACAGGGACAGGGGGCTACACCTTC. Translation: CASSSISGTGTGGYTF. Combining the CDR3 with reference TRBV13 and TRBJ1-2 gives the whole variable domain AAGVIQSPRHLIKEKRETATLKCYPIPRHDTVYWYQQGPGQDPQFLISFYEKMQSDKGSIPDRFSAQQFSDYHSELNMSSLELGDSALYFCASSSISGTGTGGYTFGSGTRLTVV.